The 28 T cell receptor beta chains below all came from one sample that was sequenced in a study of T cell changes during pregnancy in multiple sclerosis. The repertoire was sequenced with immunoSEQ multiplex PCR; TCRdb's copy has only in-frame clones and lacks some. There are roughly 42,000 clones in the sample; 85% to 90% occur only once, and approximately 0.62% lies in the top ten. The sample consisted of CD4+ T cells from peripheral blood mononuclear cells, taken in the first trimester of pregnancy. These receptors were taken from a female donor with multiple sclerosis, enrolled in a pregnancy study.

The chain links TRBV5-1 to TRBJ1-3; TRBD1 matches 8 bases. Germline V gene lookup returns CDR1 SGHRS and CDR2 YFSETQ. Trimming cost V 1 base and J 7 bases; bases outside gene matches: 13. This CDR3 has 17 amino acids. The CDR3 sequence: CASSLLSGTGARNTIYF. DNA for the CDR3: TGCGCCAGCAGCTTGCTATCCGGGACAGGAGCAAGGAACACCATATATTTT.

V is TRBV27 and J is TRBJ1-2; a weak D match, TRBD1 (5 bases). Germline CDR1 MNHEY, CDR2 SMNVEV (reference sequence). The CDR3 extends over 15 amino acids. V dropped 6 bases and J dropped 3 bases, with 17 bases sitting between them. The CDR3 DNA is TGTGCCAGCAGCACGGGGGTTGGGTGGGACTATGGCTACACCTTC. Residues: CASSTGVGWDYGYTF.

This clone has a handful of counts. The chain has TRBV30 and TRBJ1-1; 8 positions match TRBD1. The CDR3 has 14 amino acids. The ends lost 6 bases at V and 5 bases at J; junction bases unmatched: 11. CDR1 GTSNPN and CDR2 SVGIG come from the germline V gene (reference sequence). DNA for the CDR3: TGTGCCTGCCGACAGGGGAGTGGGTGGACTGAAGCTTTCTTT. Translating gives CACRQGSGWTEAFF.

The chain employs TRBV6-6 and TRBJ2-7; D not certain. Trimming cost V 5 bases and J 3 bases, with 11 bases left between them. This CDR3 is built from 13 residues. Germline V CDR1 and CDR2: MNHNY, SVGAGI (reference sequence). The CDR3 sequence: CASSLTSIYEQYF. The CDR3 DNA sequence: TGTGCCAGCAGTCTAACTTCAATCTACGAGCAGTACTTC.

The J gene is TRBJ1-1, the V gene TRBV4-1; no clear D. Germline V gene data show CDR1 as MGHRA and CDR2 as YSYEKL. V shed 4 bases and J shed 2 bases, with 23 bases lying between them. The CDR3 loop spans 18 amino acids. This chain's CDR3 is CASSLDERGDRRNTEAFF. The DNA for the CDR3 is TGCGCCAGCAGCCTCGATGAGCGAGGCGACCGGCGAAACACTGAAGCTTTCTTT.

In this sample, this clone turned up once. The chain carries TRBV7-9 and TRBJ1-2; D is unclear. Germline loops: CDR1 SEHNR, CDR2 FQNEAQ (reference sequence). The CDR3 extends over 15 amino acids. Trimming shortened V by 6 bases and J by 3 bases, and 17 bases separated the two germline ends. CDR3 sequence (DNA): TGTGCCAGCAGGTCCCTCGCGTCTCGGGACTATGGCTACACCTTC. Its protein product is CASRSLASRDYGYTF.

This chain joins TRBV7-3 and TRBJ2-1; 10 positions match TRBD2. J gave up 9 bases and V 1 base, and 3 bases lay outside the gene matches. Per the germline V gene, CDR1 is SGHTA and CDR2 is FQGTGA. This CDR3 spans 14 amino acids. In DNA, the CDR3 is TGTGCCAGCAGCTTAATGCCTAGCGGGAGTGAGCAGTTCTTC. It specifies CASSLMPSGSEQFF. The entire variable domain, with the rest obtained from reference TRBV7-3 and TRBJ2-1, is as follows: GAGVSQTPSNKVTEKGKYVELRCDPISGHTALYWYRQSLGQGPEFLIYFQGTGAADDSGLPNDRFFAVRPEGSVSTLKIQRTERGDSAVYLCASSLMPSGSEQFFGPGTRLTVL.

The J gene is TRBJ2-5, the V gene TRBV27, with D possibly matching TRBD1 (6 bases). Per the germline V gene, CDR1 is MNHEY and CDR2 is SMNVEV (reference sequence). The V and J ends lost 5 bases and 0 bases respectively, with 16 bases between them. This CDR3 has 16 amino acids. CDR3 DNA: TGTGCCAGCAGTAAATATCCCAGGGGTTACCAAGAGACCCAGTACTTC. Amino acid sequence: CASSKYPRGYQETQYF.

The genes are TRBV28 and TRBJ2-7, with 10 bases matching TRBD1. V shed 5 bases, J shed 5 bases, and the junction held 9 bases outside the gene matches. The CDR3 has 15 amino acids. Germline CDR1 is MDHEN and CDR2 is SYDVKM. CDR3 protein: CASSRPRDRGHEQYF. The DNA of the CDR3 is TGTGCCAGCAGTCGCCCCCGGGACAGGGGCCACGAGCAGTACTTC.

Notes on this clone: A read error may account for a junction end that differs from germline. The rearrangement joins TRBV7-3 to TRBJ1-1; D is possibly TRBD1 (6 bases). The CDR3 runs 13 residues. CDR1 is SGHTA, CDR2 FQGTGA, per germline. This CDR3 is CASSLTQGTEAFF. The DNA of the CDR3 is TGTGCCAGCAGCCTAACACAGGGCACTGAAGCTTTCTTT.

As DNA, the CDR3 is TGTGCCAGCAGTCAGAACTATGGCTACACCTTC. It yields the protein CASSQNYGYTF. The chain is built from TRBV28 and TRBJ1-2, with D unresolved. This CDR3 has 11 residues. CDR1 and CDR2 (germline): MDHEN, SYDVKM. Trimming left V 5 bases short and J 2 bases short, with 3 bases between.

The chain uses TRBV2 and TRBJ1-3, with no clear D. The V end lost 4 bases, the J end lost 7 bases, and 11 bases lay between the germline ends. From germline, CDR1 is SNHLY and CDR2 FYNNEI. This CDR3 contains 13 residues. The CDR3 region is CASSVSGRNTIYF. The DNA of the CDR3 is TGTGCCAGCAGTGTGTCGGGTAGGAACACCATATATTTT. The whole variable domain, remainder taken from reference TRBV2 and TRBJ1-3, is EPEVTQTPSHQVTQMGQEVILRCVPISNHLYFYWYRQILGQKVEFLVSFYNNEISEKSEIFDDQFSVERPDGSNFTLKIRSTKLEDSAMYFCASSVSGRNTIYFGEGSWLTVV.

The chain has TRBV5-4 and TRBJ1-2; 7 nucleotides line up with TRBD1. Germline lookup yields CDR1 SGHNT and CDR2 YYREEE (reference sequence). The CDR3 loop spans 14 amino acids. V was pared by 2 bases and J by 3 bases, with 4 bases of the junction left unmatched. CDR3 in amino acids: CASSLGGLYYGYTF. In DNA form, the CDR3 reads TGTGCCAGCAGCTTAGGGGGCCTATACTATGGCTACACCTTC.

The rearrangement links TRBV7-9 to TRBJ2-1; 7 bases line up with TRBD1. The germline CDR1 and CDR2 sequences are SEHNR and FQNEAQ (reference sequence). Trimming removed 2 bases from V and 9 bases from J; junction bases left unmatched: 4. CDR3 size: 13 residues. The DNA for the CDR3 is TGTGCCAGCAGCTTAACAGGGGTGACTGAGCAGTTCTTC. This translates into CASSLTGVTEQFF.

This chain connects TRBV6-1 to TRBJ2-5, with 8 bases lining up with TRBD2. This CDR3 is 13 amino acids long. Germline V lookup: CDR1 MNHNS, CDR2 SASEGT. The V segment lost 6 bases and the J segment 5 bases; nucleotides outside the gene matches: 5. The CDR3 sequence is CASRRTSTETQYF. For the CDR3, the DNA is TGTGCCAGCAGAAGGACTAGCACGGAGACCCAGTACTTC.

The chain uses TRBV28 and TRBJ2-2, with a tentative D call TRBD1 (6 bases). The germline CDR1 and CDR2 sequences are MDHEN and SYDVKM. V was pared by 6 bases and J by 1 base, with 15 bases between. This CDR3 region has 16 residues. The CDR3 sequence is CASSLLTGWNTGELFF. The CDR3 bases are TGTGCCAGCAGCCTACTTACAGGGTGGAACACCGGGGAGCTGTTTTTT.

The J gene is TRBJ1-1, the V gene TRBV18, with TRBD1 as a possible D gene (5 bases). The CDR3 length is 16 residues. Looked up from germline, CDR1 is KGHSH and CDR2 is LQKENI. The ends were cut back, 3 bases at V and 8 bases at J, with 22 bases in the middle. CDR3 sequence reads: CASSPVILLDRGEAFF. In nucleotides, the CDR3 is TGTGCCAGCTCACCCGTTATATTACTCGACAGAGGAGAAGCTTTCTTT. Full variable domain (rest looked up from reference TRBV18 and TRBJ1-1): NAGVMQNPRHLVRRRGQEARLRCSPMKGHSHVYWYRQLPEEGLKFMVYLQKENIIDESGMPKERFSAEFPKEGPSILRIQQVVRGDSAAYFCASSPVILLDRGEAFFGQGTRLTVV.

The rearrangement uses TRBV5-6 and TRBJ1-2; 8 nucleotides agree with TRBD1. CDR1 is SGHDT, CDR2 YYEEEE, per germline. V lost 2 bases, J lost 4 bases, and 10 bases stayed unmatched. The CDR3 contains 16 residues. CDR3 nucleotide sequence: TGTGCCAGCAGCTTTTTAGCCTCGGGACAGGCCTATGGCTACACCTTC. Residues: CASSFLASGQAYGYTF. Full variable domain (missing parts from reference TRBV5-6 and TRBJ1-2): DAGVTQSPTHLIKTRGQQVTLRCSPKSGHDTVSWYQQALGQGPQFIFQYYEEEERQRGNFPDRFSGHQFPNYSSELNVNALLLGDSALYLCASSFLASGQAYGYTFGSGTRLTVV.

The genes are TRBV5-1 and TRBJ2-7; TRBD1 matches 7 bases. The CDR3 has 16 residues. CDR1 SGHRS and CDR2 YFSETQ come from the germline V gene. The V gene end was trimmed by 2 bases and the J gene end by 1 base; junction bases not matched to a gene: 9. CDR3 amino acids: CASSLTQGVVSYEQYF. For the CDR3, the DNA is TGCGCCAGCAGCTTAACCCAGGGGGTAGTTTCCTACGAGCAGTACTTC.

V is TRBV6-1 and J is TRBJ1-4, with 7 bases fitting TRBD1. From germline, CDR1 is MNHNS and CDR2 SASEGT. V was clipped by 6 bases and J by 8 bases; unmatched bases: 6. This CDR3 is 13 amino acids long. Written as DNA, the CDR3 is TGTGCCAGCAGCCCACAGGGGAACGAAAAACTGTTTTTT. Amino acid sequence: CASSPQGNEKLFF.

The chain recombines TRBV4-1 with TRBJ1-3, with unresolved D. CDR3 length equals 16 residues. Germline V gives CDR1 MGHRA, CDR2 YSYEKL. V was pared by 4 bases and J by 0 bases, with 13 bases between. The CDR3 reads CASSREVSPSGNTIYF. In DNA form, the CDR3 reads TGCGCCAGCAGCCGGGAGGTGTCCCCCTCTGGAAACACCATATATTTT.

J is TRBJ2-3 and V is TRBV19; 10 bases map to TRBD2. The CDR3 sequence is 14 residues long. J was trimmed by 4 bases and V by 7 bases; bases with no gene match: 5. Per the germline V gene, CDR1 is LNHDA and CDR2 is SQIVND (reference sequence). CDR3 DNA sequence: TGTGCCAGTAAGAGCGGGAGGGCCGCAGATACGCAGTATTTT. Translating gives CASKSGRAADTQYF. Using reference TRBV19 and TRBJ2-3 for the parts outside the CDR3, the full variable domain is DGGITQSPKYLFRKEGQNVTLSCEQNLNHDAMYWYRQDPGQGLRLIYYSQIVNDFQKGDIAEGYSVSREKKESFPLTVTSAQKNPTAFYLCASKSGRAADTQYFGPGTRLTVL.

CDR3 protein: CASSSSGGTSVGARYF. The CDR3 DNA sequence: TGTGCCAGCAGTTCCTCAGGGGGGACTAGCGTTGGAGCTAGGTATTTT. The J gene is TRBJ2-3, the V gene TRBV28, with 10 bases aligning to TRBD2. Germline CDR1 and CDR2: MDHEN and SYDVKM. CDR3 length: 16 amino acids. V trimming: 4 bases; J trimming: 14 bases; junction bases outside the gene matches: 18.

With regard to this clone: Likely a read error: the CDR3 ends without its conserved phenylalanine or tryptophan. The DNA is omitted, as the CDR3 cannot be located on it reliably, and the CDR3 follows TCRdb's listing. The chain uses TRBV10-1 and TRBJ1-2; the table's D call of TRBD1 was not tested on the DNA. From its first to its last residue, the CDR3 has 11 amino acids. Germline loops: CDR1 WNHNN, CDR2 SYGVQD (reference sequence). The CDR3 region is CASSDLHRDSP.

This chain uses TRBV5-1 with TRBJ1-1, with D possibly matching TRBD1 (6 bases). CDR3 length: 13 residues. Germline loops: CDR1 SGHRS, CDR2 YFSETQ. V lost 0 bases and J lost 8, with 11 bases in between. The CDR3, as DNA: TGCGCCAGCAGCTTGGGCCCAGGGGAGGAAGCTTTCTTT. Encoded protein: CASSLGPGEEAFF.

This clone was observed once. The CDR3, as DNA: TGTGCCAGCAGCCGAGGGACTAGCGACTCCTACGAGCAGTACTTC. Translated: CASSRGTSDSYEQYF. The gene calls are TRBV4-2 and TRBJ2-7; 10 bases align to TRBD2. V shed 4 bases and J 0 bases; nucleotides not matched to a gene: 3. This CDR3 is 15 amino acids long. The V gene's germline CDR1 is LGHNA and CDR2 YNFKEQ.

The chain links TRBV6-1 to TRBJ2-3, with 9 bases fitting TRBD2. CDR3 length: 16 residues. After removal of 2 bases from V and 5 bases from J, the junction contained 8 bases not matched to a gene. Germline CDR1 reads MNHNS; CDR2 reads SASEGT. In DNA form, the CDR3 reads TGTGCCAGCAGTGAATATGGCGGGAGGGCAGGAGATACGCAGTATTTT. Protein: CASSEYGGRAGDTQYF.

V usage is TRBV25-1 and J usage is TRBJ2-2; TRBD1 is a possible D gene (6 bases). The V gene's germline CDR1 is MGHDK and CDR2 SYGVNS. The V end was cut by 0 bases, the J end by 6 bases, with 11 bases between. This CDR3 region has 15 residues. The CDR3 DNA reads TGTGCCAGCAGTGAATATCCGACAGGAGCCGGGGAGCTGTTTTTT. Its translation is CASSEYPTGAGELFF.